The sequence of this T cell receptor (beta chain) was determined in a study of metastatic and nonmetastatic thyroid tumors (TCRdb year 2020). With respect to the entire study: Repertoires from peripheral blood and from tumor or nodule tissue samples of malignant and benign thyroid patients were compared.

The V end gives up 0 bases and the J end 6 bases, leaving 10 bases in the junction not matched to a gene. Including the terminal cysteine and phenylalanine, the CDR3 comprises 17 residues. The CDR3 DNA has 51 bases and is translated from base 1. As encoded in the germline V gene, CDR1 is SGHDN while CDR2 is FVKESK. This clone was counted at least ten times. Its antigen specificity is not known. Base quality data are lacking; no much larger clone is found one base away. Points the paper makes about the study in general: In both blood and tumor samples, TCR beta diversity was reported to be significantly higher in malignant tumors than in benign nodules.

The library was obtained by PCR. The sample was run on an Illumina HiSeq 4000. High-throughput sequencing was used to profile the TCR beta-chain CDR3 region of each patient. On the authors' methods: The researchers built a classifier to tell apart papillary thyroid cancer patients with distant metastasis, based on CDR3 differences among clinicopathological groups. To measure repertoire diversity the researchers used the Shannon index, while the Morisita-Horn index served to gauge how similar the tumor and blood repertoires were. TCRdb trimmed public reads at Q25 via fastp, called clones via MiXCR and kept in-frame beta chains. What appears here as the V and J calls and clone size reflects TCRdb's work, not the paper's. This sample has tens of thousands of clones in its table, and 25% to 30% of those were observed once. Of the sample, roughly 8.8% falls within the top ten clones. No treatment had been received by any patient before thyroid surgery. Using T-cell receptor beta sequencing, the researchers looked back retrospectively at clinical samples from patients, gathered between about 2012 and 2018.

Sequencing was performed on blood. Recombination joined TRBV14 with TRBJ2-7, with 11 bases in between that match TRBD1. This clonotype was sampled from a female donor with papillary thyroid cancer or a benign thyroid nodule (not recorded which). Some clones in this sample may be carry-over from other donors' samples. The CDR3 protein is CASSQENRGQGAFEQYF. The nucleotides are TGTGCCAGCAGCCAAGAGAATAGAGGACAGGGGGCTTTCGAGCAGTACTTC.